This TCR beta chain comes out of a study of T-cell reconstitution after alpha-beta-depleted transplantation in children. CDR3 length: 14 amino acids. V gave up 8 bases and J gave up 6 bases, with 19 bases separating them. Germline CDR1 reads MNHEY; CDR2 reads SMNVEV (reference sequence). A library of TCRbeta sequences, prepared with unique molecular identifiers, was generated. TCRdb fed the PCR reads into MiXCR, producing one record per CDR3 protein. The table lists some 500,000 distinct CDR3 sequences, approximately 20% of them singletons. The clonotype comes from a human donor who donated a stem cell graft to a child with acute lymphoblastic leukemia. The material was PBMCs from the stem cell graft donor, obtained from the stem cell graft. The genes are TRBV27 and TRBJ1-1; a weak D match, TRBD1 (6 bases). The CDR3 protein is CASGRDTGLPEAFF. In DNA, the CDR3 is TGTGCCAGCGGACGGGACACCGGCCTCCCTGAAGCTTTCTTT.